This T cell receptor beta chain comes out of a study of cytomegalovirus exposure and HLA in healthy donors (dated by TCRdb to the late 2010s). About the investigation overall: An earlier analysis of roughly 610 of the donors reported over 250 Gb of sequence data and 117 million unique TCR beta sequences obtained from roughly 170 million T cells. An early release covering some 640 HLA-typed donors comprised approximately 290 gigabases of sequencing data and around 80 million unique TCR sequences. Of the approximately 400 genotyped donors, approximately 81% were placed in the genetic ancestry cluster associated with self-reported Caucasian donors. The study was designed to test whether signatures of past pathogen exposure could be identified by cataloging public T cell receptors. The study profiled the T cell repertoires of 500 to 800 subjects by immunosequencing and related them to cytomegalovirus serostatus. In addition to the first cohort of approximately 650 subjects, a separate validation cohort of approximately 110 different subjects was used. To predict cytomegalovirus infection status, the study combined high-throughput TCR immunosequencing, statistical association of individual TCRs with disease status, and machine learning. In a later analysis, previously published TCR beta repertoires from several hundred donors were re-analyzed and high-resolution HLA genotyping was added so that TCR occurrence patterns could be studied. Rather than drawing on any new phenotypic data, the later analysis identified candidate immune exposures from TCR beta sequences and the way those sequences occurred across donors. An earlier analysis of approximately 630 of the donors applied high-throughput TCR beta sequencing to assess whether each TCR beta V gene segment acted as functional or pseudogenic. Donor age, sex, ethnicity and CMV serostatus were compiled alongside the repertoire data. A later genetic analysis used genome-wide SNP genotypes for about three fifths of the 666 donors, treating that subset as a discovery cohort. Every repertoire in the discovery cohort had been generated on one and the same sequencing platform. Class I and class II HLA loci were covered by the typing at four-digit resolution. Typing coverage varied by locus: about 629-640 donors for A, B, C, DRB1 and DQB1; approximately 560 for DQA1; about 590 for DPA1; roughly 450 for DPB1. A handful of DR-DQ haplotypes were handled as single units for association and clustering because linkage in the cohort was strong. Across 300 to 500 genotyped donors of the cohort, an average of approximately 220,000 unique TCR beta nucleotide sequences per donor were sequenced, and approximately 19% of those sequences were non-productive.

The cohort was made up of approximately 670 healthy bone marrow donors. Cohort members were all nominally healthy when sampled, although unrecorded immune exposures were likely present. The donor was CMV seropositive and belonged to the group of 250 to 300 seropositive cohort members. Every donor gave a peripheral blood sample, and the peripheral blood mononuclear cells from that sample were used for TCR beta sequencing. The Qiagen DNeasy Blood Extraction Kit was used to extract genomic DNA from the blood cell samples. Note on this clone: It lacks a known antigen. A read error may produce the germline difference seen at one junction end.

Library construction relied on the immunoSEQ multiplex PCR assay. A mixture of 60 forward primers for TCR Vbeta segments and 13 reverse primers for TCR Jbeta segments was used in the multiplex PCR. Amplification of the CDR3 region of rearranged TCR beta genes was performed with a multiplex PCR assay on genomic DNA. The amplified TCR beta libraries were sequenced on the Illumina HiSeq System as 87-base-pair reads. From the authors' description of their analysis: In a later analysis, some 80 million unique TCR beta chains were counted across the 650 to 700 repertoires, and approximately 11 million of these chains were shared by at least two donors. To remove PCR and sequencing errors, raw reads were error-corrected and collapsed into unique sequences using a nearest-neighbor algorithm that merged closely related sequences. CDR3 sequences were aligned to IMGT reference sequences to assign V, D and J gene segments. For a sequence to be retained, a match of at least six nucleotides to both a V gene segment and a J gene segment was required. A rearrangement counted as productive if the CDR3 had no stop codons and remained in frame with V and J, and every other rearrangement counted as non-productive. CDR3 was defined according to IMGT convention as the region running from the second conserved V-encoded cysteine to the conserved J-encoded phenylalanine. In an earlier analysis of approximately 500 of the donors, sequences lacking an unambiguous match to a single V gene segment were excluded. An earlier analysis of a few hundred of the donors classified V segments as functional when productive rearrangements were above 56.7% and as segregating when the standard deviation between donors was above 5%. A statistical classification framework was developed to diagnose cytomegalovirus status using the catalog of TCR beta chain sequences. A later analysis assigned V and J genes by comparing TCR nucleotide sequences with IMGT/GENE-DB human TR gene sequences. Using the TCRdist pipeline, a later analysis assigned CDR3 sequences along with most-parsimonious VDJ recombination scenarios. A later analysis defined each TCR beta chain by its CDR3 amino acid sequence plus V-gene family, and excluded reads lacking a unique V-gene family. A later analysis removed 592 highly shared, low-generation-probability nucleotide sequences to deal with suspected cross-contamination and a sequencing artifact. For each public chain, a later analysis derived a clonal expansion index from normalized ranks of inferred template counts within each repertoire. A later analysis computed generation probabilities with a VDJ recombination model fitted to out-of-frame rearrangements, and checked the results against IGoR. In a later analysis, TCR-TCR, TCR-HLA and TCR-CMV co-occurrence was scored with hypergeometric tests, and a repertoire-size bias correction was applied to TCR pairs. A later analysis estimated false discovery rates by permuting HLA or CMV assignments 20 times. In a later analysis, co-occurring TCRs were grouped using DBSCAN, with TCRdist sequence similarity added in when clustering inside HLA-allele-positive subsets. For co-occurrence clustering, repertoires with fewer than 30,000 or more than 120,000 public chains were excluded, along with a handful of repertoires with anomalous nucleotide sharing. TCRdb carries this immuneACCESS record with in-frame sequences only. Its versions omit some clonotypes, under half of them owing to an unresolved V gene in the studies checked, with the rest unexplained. That table gives V, J and clone size, and the DNA gave D and trimming. The sample profile shows 150,000 to 180,000 clones; more than 75% of them were found once. The top ten clones comprise 13% of the sample.

The CDR3, from cysteine to phenylalanine, totals 15 residues. Here the CDR3 DNA is all that survives: 45 bases in frame from base 1. The germline V gene supplies CDR1 SGHTA and CDR2 FQGNSA. Broader findings and caveats from the paper: A few of the identified cytomegalovirus-associated TCR beta chains were confirmed in vitro to be specific for cytomegalovirus antigens. Because counts were too low, roughly 17 rarely observed V segments, including chromosome 9 orphons, were left out of the earlier analysis of several hundred of the donors. In a later genetic analysis, a missense DCLRE1C variant was associated with V-gene and J-gene trimming of TCR beta chains, and the association was replicated in an independent cohort. According to a later analysis, TCR association rates differed among HLA loci, with DRB1 alleles showing the most associated TCRs and HLA-C alleles showing the fewest. Roughly uniform sequencing depth across donors was assumed in presence/absence analyses, although this assumption may not hold. A further reported finding was that TCR beta sequences accurately predicted the HLA-A and HLA-B alleles for most subjects in the first cohort. In a later analysis, HLA-associated TCR beta chains were found to be more clonally expanded and to have lower generation probabilities than equally common non-associated chains. In a later analysis, about 16,000 TCR beta sequences were associated with specific HLA alleles at a false discovery rate of 0.05. According to a later genetic analysis, donors in an Asian-associated ancestry cluster had fewer N-insertions in productive TCRs than the approximately 670-donor mean. In a later analysis, several top co-occurrence clusters were reported to appear linked to parvovirus B19, influenza, CMV and Epstein-Barr virus. HLA typing was unavailable for some donors at each locus, so association tests used only the typed subset. CMV serostatus was the only immune exposure information available for the cohort. Correlated functional status among segregating V segments might reflect linkage disequilibrium, but an unknown experimental factor could not be ruled out. Only TCR beta chains were sequenced in this cohort, and the absence of alpha or paired-chain data limited detectable features. Because the 87-base-pair reads could not distinguish some IMGT-functional V segments, including TRBV6-2 and TRBV6-3, those segments were excluded. The authors suggested that the approach could potentially be extended to other disease states and immunological phenotypes. A total of 164 TCR beta chains were listed by the study as associated with cytomegalovirus. Cytomegalovirus status was reported to be diagnosed by the classifier with high specificity and sensitivity in both the original and validation cohorts. An earlier analysis of approximately 590 of the donors showed that most TCR beta V segments appeared in productive rearrangements either about 87% or about 30% of the time, which broadly matched IMGT annotations. Most TCR sequences were observed very rarely across donors, whereas some public TCRs were present in many individuals. When HLA alleles, especially DR and DQ, strongly co-occurred, TCR associations were difficult to assign to individual alleles. The sequencing pipeline was judged likely to have produced a cluster of highly shared sequence variants as a technical artifact. Most CMV-associated TCR beta chains appeared to be HLA-restricted in a later analysis, and the HLA associations seemed to be driven largely by CMV exposure.

The chain employs TRBV7-2 and TRBJ1-2; no D gene is confidently identified. The TCR originated in a man aged 30 to 39 in good health and CMV-seropositive. The sample was PBMCs. The CDR3 protein: CASSLELHSSYGYTF. The DNA sequence follows: TGTGCCAGCAGTTTAGAATTACACAGTAGCTATGGCTACACCTTC.